This T cell receptor (beta chain) appears in the sequencing data of a study of blood T cell repertoires in COVID-19. Across the whole study: The analysed material was cDNA or gDNA that came from T cells, B-cell-depleted T cells, or PBMCs.

Self-reported history from a screening survey and questionnaire set each donor's cohort. Symptom resolution, clearance, or two negative PCRs marked the recovered donors of Cohort 3. Clones were sequenced by immunoSEQ multiplex PCR, and TCRdb holds only the in-frame ones, with some missing. The table lists 200,000 to 250,000 clones, 82% of them singletons. The CDR3 contains 13 residues. Trimming removed 2 bases from V and 1 base from J, with 4 bases in between. Germline CDR1 SEHNR, CDR2 FQNEAQ (reference sequence). The receptor was isolated from a middle-aged man who had recovered from COVID-19. The chain joins TRBV7-9 to TRBJ2-3; D not certain. Sequencing input: PBMCs or T cells enriched from blood (not recorded which). The CDR3 DNA reads TGTGCCAGCAGCTTACAGGGCACAGATACGCAGTATTTT. Translation: CASSLQGTDTQYF.